These 5 T cell receptor beta chains originate from one sample sequenced in a study of regulatory T cells in long-lasting Graves disease. Time point here: newly diagnosed GD, antithyroid drugs for less than 3 months. PBMC RNA served as the TCR library source. Sequencing libraries for TCR beta were prepared with iRepertoire HTBI primers and Arm-PCR of CDR3 regions. TCRdb reprocessed the multiplex PCR reads via MiXCR and lists one record per CDR3 protein. The sample shows roughly 500,000 distinct CDR3 sequences, roughly 12% of them seen only once. This same sample was also taken into another study, of T cells in Graves' hyperthyroidism and ophthalmopathy.

The source material was peripheral blood mononuclear cells (PBMCs), sampled at new diagnosis, from a patient treated with antithyroid drugs. These receptor sequences come from a young man with Graves disease.

This clonotype occurred many times. The chain joins TRBV6-2 or TRBV6-3 to TRBJ1-5; weak D call: TRBD1 (6 bases). Germline CDR1 is MNHEY and CDR2 is SVGEGT. Between the trimmed V and J ends, which lost 0 bases and 7 bases, there was a span of 16 bases. The CDR3 loop spans 16 amino acids. CDR3 coding DNA: TGTGCCAGCAGTTACTCGTATCTAGGGGGGGGACAGCCCCAGCATTTT. This sequence encodes CASSYSYLGGGQPQHF.

This clonotype has ten or more counts. The rearrangement joins TRBV7-2 to TRBJ2-5; TRBD2 matches at 11 bases. This CDR3 is 17 amino acids long. V lost 1 base and J lost 4; bases outside the gene matches: 8. Germline V gene sequence: CDR1 SGHTA, CDR2 FQGNSA. CDR3 DNA sequence: TGTGCCAGCAGCTTAGGTACTAGCGGGAGAATTGGAGAGACCCAGTACTTC. It specifies CASSLGTSGRIGETQYF.

This clonotype was counted many times. This rearrangement joins TRBV2 to TRBJ2-1, with 12 bases identical to TRBD1. After removal of 6 bases from V and 8 bases from J, the junction contained 8 bases not matched to a gene. The CDR3 sequence is 15 residues long. Per the germline V gene, CDR1 is SNHLY and CDR2 is FYNNEI. CDR3 coding DNA: TGTGCCAGCAGCCTATCGGGACAGGGGGCTTATGAGCAGTTCTTC. This codes for CASSLSGQGAYEQFF.

V gene TRBV27 combines with J gene TRBJ2-3, with D unresolved. CDR1 is MNHEY, CDR2 SMNVEV, per germline (reference sequence). This CDR3 is 11 amino acids long. The germline V and J ends were trimmed by 2 bases and 13 bases, with 10 bases remaining between them. CDR3 sequence: CASSLGRVKYF. The CDR3 region has the DNA TGTGCCAGCAGTTTAGGGCGAGTCAAGTATTTT.

The rearrangement joins TRBV19 to TRBJ2-7, with TRBD1 identical over 10 bases. Germline lookup yields CDR1 LNHDA and CDR2 SQIVND (reference sequence). The V segment lost 6 bases and the J segment 5 bases; nucleotides outside the gene matches: 7. This CDR3 is 14 amino acids long. The CDR3 nucleotides are TGTGCCAGTAGGACAGGGGGCCCGGTCCACGAGCAGTACTTC. This gives the protein CASRTGGPVHEQYF.